Presented here are 23 T cell receptor beta chains from one specimen sequenced in a study of metastatic and nonmetastatic thyroid tumors. Via MiXCR, TCRdb re-called the PCR reads. The sample carries about 20,000 clones, about 40% recorded once. All patients were untreated before thyroid surgery. Sequencing was done on a sample of blood. The receptors shown here come from a male donor with papillary thyroid cancer or a benign thyroid nodule (not recorded which). Some clones in this sample may be carry-over from other donors' samples.

This clone has only a few counts. This rearrangement joins TRBV19 to TRBJ2-7; weak D call: TRBD1 (6 bases). The CDR3 runs to 14 residues. Germline CDR1 LNHDA, CDR2 SQIVND (reference sequence). V dropped 5 bases and J dropped 4 bases, with 15 bases sitting between them. DNA for the CDR3: TGTGCCAGTAGTGTGGACAGTGCTCCTTACGAGCAGTACTTC. It is translated as CASSVDSAPYEQYF.

The gene calls are TRBV28 and TRBJ2-3; D not certain. The CDR3 contains 12 residues. The V gene lost 7 bases and the J gene lost 3 bases, with 8 bases spanning the gap. The germline CDR1 and CDR2 sequences are MDHEN and SYDVKM. In nucleotides, the CDR3 is TGTGCCAGCATCTCTGTAACAGATACGCAGTATTTT. Its protein product is CASISVTDTQYF.

The V call is TRBV6-5, the J call TRBJ1-4, with 7 nucleotides matching TRBD1. V shed 3 bases, J shed 4 bases, and the junction held 5 bases outside the gene matches. CDR1 MNHEY and CDR2 SVGAGI come from the germline V gene. This CDR3 has 15 amino acids. CDR3 protein: CASSYGYRGNEKLFF. In DNA form, the CDR3 reads TGTGCCAGCAGTTATGGGTACAGGGGTAATGAAAAACTGTTTTTT.

This sequence joins TRBV3-1 and TRBJ1-1; 11 bases match TRBD1. Germline assignment: CDR1 LGHDT and CDR2 YNNKEL (reference sequence). The CDR3 loop spans 14 amino acids. J lost 7 bases, V lost 4 bases, and 5 bases had no gene match. The CDR3 loop reads CASSLGQGAREAFF. As DNA, the CDR3 is TGTGCCAGCAGCCTAGGACAGGGGGCGCGTGAAGCTTTCTTT.

The chain combines TRBV7-2 with TRBJ1-6; no reliable D call. Trimming shortened V by 2 bases and J by 8 bases, and 10 bases separated the two germline ends. CDR1 and CDR2 from the germline V gene are SGHTA and FQGNSA. CDR3 size: 14 residues. CDR3: CASSLRKGDSPLHF. The CDR3 coding sequence is TGTGCCAGCAGCTTAAGGAAGGGCGATTCACCCCTCCACTTT.

The chain is built from TRBV6-1 and TRBJ2-1; D might be TRBD1 or TRBD2, each matching 5 bases. Germline V lookup: CDR1 MNHNS, CDR2 SASEGT. The CDR3 consists of 13 residues. V was cut by 6 bases and J by 8 bases, with 14 bases left in between. CDR3 region: CASSKQDLDEQFF. The CDR3 coding sequence is TGTGCCAGCAGCAAACAGGACTTGGATGAGCAGTTCTTC.

Ten or more counts support this clone. The chain joins TRBV29-1 to TRBJ2-7, with a possible D match to TRBD1 (5 bases). This CDR3 contains 12 residues. The V end was cut by 0 bases, the J end by 6 bases, with 9 bases between. CDR1 SQVTM and CDR2 ANQGSEA come from the germline V gene. Here the CDR3 DNA reads TGCAGCGTTGAAGAAAAGGGGCGCGAGCAGTACTTC. Residues: CSVEEKGREQYF.

This clone was found once. This chain joins TRBV20-1 and TRBJ2-2, with TRBD2 identical over 9 bases. CDR3 length equals 14 residues. The germline gives CDR1 DFQATT, CDR2 SNEGSKA (reference sequence). V gave up 1 base and J gave up 3 bases; unmatched junction bases: 0. The CDR3 protein is CSARGLADTGELFF. The CDR3 region has the DNA TGCAGTGCTAGAGGACTAGCGGACACCGGGGAGCTGTTTTTT.

V gene TRBV7-3 combines with J gene TRBJ2-2; tentatively, D is TRBD1 (6 bases). V was trimmed by 2 bases and J by 1 base, leaving 8 bases between them. CDR1 SGHTA and CDR2 FQGTGA come from the germline V gene. The CDR3 loop spans 15 amino acids. The CDR3 sequence is CASSLLGGNTGELFF. As DNA, the CDR3 is TGTGCCAGCAGCTTACTAGGGGGGAACACCGGGGAGCTGTTTTTT.

This clone is a singleton in its sample. The chain uses TRBV20-1 and TRBJ2-1, with D tentatively TRBD1 (6 bases). The V end lost 4 bases, the J end lost 6 bases, and 13 bases lay between the germline ends. The germline V gene encodes CDR1 DFQATT and CDR2 SNEGSKA (reference sequence). This CDR3 has 13 residues. The CDR3 sequence: CSAKTQGGNEQFF. The CDR3 DNA is TGCAGTGCTAAAACACAAGGGGGCAATGAGCAGTTCTTC.

V usage is TRBV12-3 or TRBV12-4 and J usage is TRBJ1-4; D is ambiguous. V shed 3 bases and J shed 4 bases, with 3 bases lying between them. The CDR3 runs 12 residues. The DNA for the CDR3 is TGTGCCAGCAGTTTGAGTAATGAAAAACTGTTTTTT. Amino acid sequence: CASSLSNEKLFF.

This rearrangement joins TRBV6-1 to TRBJ2-3, with 12 positions matching TRBD2. The V segment lost 4 bases and the J segment 3 bases; nucleotides outside the gene matches: 2. The length of the CDR3 is 15 residues. Germline loops: CDR1 MNHNS, CDR2 SASEGT. The chain's CDR3 is CASSAGTSGTDTQYF. CDR3 bases: TGTGCCAGCAGTGCCGGGACTAGCGGGACAGATACGCAGTATTTT.

In this sample, this clone turned up many times. V gene TRBV9 combines with J gene TRBJ1-3; 8 bases line up with TRBD1. The CDR3 is 15 residues long. Unmatched junction bases numbered 6, after V lost 3 bases and J lost 4 bases. CDR1 and CDR2 from the germline V gene are SGDLS and YYNGEE. The CDR3 DNA is TGTGCCAGCAGCGCAGACAGGGGAGCGGGAAACACCATATATTTT. This codes for CASSADRGAGNTIYF.

This clone was seen more than once but under ten times. The rearrangement links TRBV20-1 to TRBJ2-7; unclear D gene. The V end was cut by 7 bases, the J end by 3 bases, with 28 bases between. CDR3 size: 17 residues. The V gene's germline CDR1 is DFQATT and CDR2 SNEGSKA (reference sequence). CDR3 sequence: CSVSEPSRAGIGYEQYF. CDR3 DNA: TGCAGTGTTTCCGAACCTAGTCGCGCTGGTATAGGCTACGAGCAGTACTTC.

This clone came up many times. The rearrangement uses TRBV4-3 and TRBJ2-3, with 9 bases identical to TRBD2. Germline loops: CDR1 LGHNA, CDR2 YSLEER. V was clipped by 3 bases and J by 4 bases; unmatched bases: 5. CDR3 length equals 15 residues. CDR3 region: CASSHGLAGSDTQYF. In DNA, the CDR3 is TGCGCCAGCAGCCACGGTCTAGCGGGGTCAGATACGCAGTATTTT.

This clone was seen repeatedly, ten times or more. The chain is built from TRBV4-2 and TRBJ2-1; a weak D match, TRBD2 (6 bases). Trimming cost V 4 bases and J 1 base, with 14 bases left between them. The CDR3 is made up of 16 amino acids. Looked up from germline, CDR1 is LGHNA and CDR2 is YNFKEQ. The CDR3 spells CASSLEPEGSYNEQFF. The CDR3 DNA follows: TGTGCCAGCAGCCTAGAACCGGAGGGGTCCTACAATGAGCAGTTCTTC.

DNA of the CDR3: TGTGCCAGCAGTTACGGGGGCCGCGGCAATCAGCCCCAGCATTTT. Its protein is CASSYGGRGNQPQHF. The chain combines TRBV6-2 or TRBV6-3 with TRBJ1-5, with a possible D match to TRBD1 (6 bases). Germline values: CDR1 MNHEY, CDR2 SVGEGT. CDR3 length: 15 residues. The V end was cut by 2 bases, the J end by 2 bases, with 10 bases between.

This clone was counted between two and nine times. The CDR3: CASSTQGISGNTIYF. In nucleotides, the CDR3 is TGTGCCAGCAGTACACAGGGTATCTCTGGAAACACCATATATTTT. J is TRBJ1-3 and V is TRBV28, with a weak D call TRBD1 (6 bases). Germline CDR1 reads MDHEN; CDR2 reads SYDVKM. This CDR3 region has 15 residues. V lost 5 bases and J 0 bases, leaving 11 bases between the germline ends. The full variable domain, in which reference TRBV28 and TRBJ1-3 provide the parts outside the CDR3, is DVKVTQSSRYLVKRTGEKVFLECVQDMDHENMFWYRQDPGLGLRLIYFSYDVKMKEKGDIPEGYSVSREKKERFSLILESASTNQTSMYLCASSTQGISGNTIYFGEGSWLTVV.

This clone was picked up one time. The chain is built from TRBV4-2 and TRBJ1-5; unclear D gene. This CDR3 has 13 amino acids. Per the germline V gene, CDR1 is LGHNA and CDR2 is YNFKEQ. Trimming stripped 2 bases from V and 4 bases from J, with 6 bases between. CDR3 amino acids: CASSQSGNQPQHF. In nucleotides, the CDR3 is TGTGCCAGCAGCCAATCAGGAAATCAGCCCCAGCATTTT.

The sample holds many counts of this clone. This chain links TRBV18 with TRBJ1-4; weak D call: TRBD1 (5 bases). This CDR3 region has 14 residues. Germline V gene data show CDR1 as KGHSH and CDR2 as LQKENI. V shed 6 bases and J shed 3 bases, with 11 bases lying between them. The CDR3 sequence: CASSVRASNEKLFF. CDR3 bases: TGTGCCAGCTCCGTCAGGGCTTCTAATGAAAAACTGTTTTTT.

The table lists this clone with a few counts. This chain connects TRBV12-3 or TRBV12-4 to TRBJ2-3; 7 bases are a match to TRBD1. The CDR3 loop spans 16 amino acids. V was pared by 4 bases and J by 2 bases, with 9 bases of the junction left unmatched. CDR3 sequence: CASSSTGTVVTDTQYF. For the CDR3, the DNA is TGTGCCAGCAGTTCTACCGGGACAGTAGTCACAGATACGCAGTATTTT.

This rearrangement joins TRBV19 to TRBJ1-2, with 7 bases fitting TRBD1. CDR1 is LNHDA, CDR2 SQIVND, per germline (reference sequence). The CDR3 consists of 15 residues. The V and J ends lost 10 bases and 4 bases, in that order; junction bases with no gene match: 15. In DNA, the CDR3 is TGTGCCACTCACTCCCAGGGGGAGGGGAGCTATGGCTACACCTTC. Translation: CATHSQGEGSYGYTF.

V is TRBV6-6 and J is TRBJ2-7, with TRBD2 matching 7 bases. The CDR3 is made up of 18 amino acids. From germline, CDR1 is MNHNY and CDR2 SVGAGI (reference sequence). J was trimmed by 5 bases and V by 5 bases; bases with no gene match: 21. The CDR3 loop is CASSPYKGGASGSNEQYF. CDR3 DNA sequence: TGTGCCAGCAGTCCCTATAAGGGAGGGGCTAGCGGCTCGAACGAGCAGTACTTC.